This T cell receptor (beta chain) stems from a study of shared clonotypes between healthy human individuals. Study-wide points: Sharing across a few donors was seen in 4% to 6.5% of naive CD4 clonotypes.

Assay: immunoSEQ multiplex PCR; the TCRdb copy retains only in-frame clones and omits some. The sample carries 2 million to 2.5 million clones, 85% to 95% recorded once. CDR1 SGHVS and CDR2 FQNEAQ come from the germline V gene. This CDR3 contains 13 residues. Trimming took off 6 bases at V and 1 base at J, with 9 bases between the two ends. This clone was detected many times. Its specificity is unknown. Other DNA sequences from this sample encode an identical CDR3 as well. It was into CD45RA+ naive and CD45RA-negative memory subsets that the CD4+ cells were split. What was sequenced was naive CD4+ T cells sorted from blood. Described subset: CD45RA+ positively selected. V and J are TRBV7-8 and TRBJ1-1, with D perhaps matching TRBD1 (5 bases). The TCR comes from a man between 18 and 35 years old in good health. CDR3 sequence reads: CASRSGRNTEAFF. CDR3 DNA sequence: TGTGCCAGCAGATCAGGGCGGAACACTGAAGCTTTCTTT.